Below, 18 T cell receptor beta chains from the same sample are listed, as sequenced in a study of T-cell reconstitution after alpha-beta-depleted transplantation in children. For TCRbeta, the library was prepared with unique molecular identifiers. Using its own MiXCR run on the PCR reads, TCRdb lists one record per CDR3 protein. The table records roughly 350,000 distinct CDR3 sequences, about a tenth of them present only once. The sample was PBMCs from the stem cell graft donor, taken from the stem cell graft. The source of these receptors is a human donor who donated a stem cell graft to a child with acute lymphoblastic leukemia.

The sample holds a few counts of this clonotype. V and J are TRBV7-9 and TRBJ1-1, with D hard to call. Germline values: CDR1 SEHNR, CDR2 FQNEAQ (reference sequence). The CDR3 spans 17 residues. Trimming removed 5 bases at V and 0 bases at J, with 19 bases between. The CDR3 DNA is TGTGCCAGCAGCACCCCGGGTTACGGAAATTTGAACACTGAAGCTTTCTTT. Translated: CASSTPGYGNLNTEAFF.

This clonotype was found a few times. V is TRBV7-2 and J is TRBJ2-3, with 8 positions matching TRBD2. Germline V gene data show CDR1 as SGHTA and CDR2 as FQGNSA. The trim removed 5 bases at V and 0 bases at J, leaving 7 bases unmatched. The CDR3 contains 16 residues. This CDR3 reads CASSRRTSQSTDTQYF. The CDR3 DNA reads TGTGCCAGCAGCAGACGGACTAGCCAAAGCACAGATACGCAGTATTTT.

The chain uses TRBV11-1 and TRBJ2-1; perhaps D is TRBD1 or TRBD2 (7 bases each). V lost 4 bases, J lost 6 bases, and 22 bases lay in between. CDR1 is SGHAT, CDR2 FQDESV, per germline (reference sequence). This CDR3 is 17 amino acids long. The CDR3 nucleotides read TGTGCCAGCAGCTCGACCAGGGGGAGGGCCCCCCGCAATGAGCAGTTCTTC. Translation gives CASSSTRGRAPRNEQFF.

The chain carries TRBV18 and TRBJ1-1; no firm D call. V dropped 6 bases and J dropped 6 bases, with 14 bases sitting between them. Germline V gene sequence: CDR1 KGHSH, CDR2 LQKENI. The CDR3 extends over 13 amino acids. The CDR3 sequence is CASSRQVEAEAFF. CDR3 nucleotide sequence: TGTGCCAGCTCCCGGCAGGTGGAGGCTGAAGCTTTCTTT.

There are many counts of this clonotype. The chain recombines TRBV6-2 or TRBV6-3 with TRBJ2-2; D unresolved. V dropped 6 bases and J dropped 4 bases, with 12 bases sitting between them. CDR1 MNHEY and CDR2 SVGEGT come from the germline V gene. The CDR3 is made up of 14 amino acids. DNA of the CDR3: TGTGCCAGCAGCCCTGAGCCCCTCACCGGGGAGCTGTTTTTT. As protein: CASSPEPLTGELFF.

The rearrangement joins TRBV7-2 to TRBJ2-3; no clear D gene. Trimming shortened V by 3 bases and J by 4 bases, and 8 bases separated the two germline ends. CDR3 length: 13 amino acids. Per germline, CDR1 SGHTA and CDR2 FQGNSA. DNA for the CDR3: TGTGCCAGCAGCTTTCTAGGTTCAGATACGCAGTATTTT. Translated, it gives CASSFLGSDTQYF. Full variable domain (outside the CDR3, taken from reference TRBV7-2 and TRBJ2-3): GAGVSQSPSNKVTEKGKDVELRCDPISGHTALYWYRQSLGQGLEFLIYFQGNSAPDKSGLPSDRFSAERTGGSVSTLTIQRTQQEDSAVYLCASSFLGSDTQYFGPGTRLTVL.

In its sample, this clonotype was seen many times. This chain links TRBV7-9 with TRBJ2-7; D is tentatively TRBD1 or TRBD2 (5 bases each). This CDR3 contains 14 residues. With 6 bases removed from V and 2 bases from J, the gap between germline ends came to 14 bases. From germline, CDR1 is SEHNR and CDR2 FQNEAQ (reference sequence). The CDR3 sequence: CASSPPGRPYEQYF. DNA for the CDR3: TGTGCCAGCAGTCCTCCGGGACGACCCTACGAGCAGTACTTC.

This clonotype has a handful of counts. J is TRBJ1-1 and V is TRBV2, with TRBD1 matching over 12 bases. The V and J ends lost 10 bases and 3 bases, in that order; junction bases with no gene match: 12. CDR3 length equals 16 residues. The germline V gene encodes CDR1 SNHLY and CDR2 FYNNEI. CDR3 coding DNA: TGTGCCACTCCGGCCCCGGGACAGGGGGCGGACACTGAAGCTTTCTTT. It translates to CATPAPGQGADTEAFF.

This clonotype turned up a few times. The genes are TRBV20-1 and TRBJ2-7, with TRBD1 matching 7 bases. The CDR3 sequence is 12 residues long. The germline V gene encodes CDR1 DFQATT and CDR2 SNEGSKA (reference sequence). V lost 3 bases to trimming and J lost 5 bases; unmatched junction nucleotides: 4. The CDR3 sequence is CSASYRGDEQYF. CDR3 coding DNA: TGCAGTGCTAGTTACAGGGGCGACGAGCAGTACTTC.

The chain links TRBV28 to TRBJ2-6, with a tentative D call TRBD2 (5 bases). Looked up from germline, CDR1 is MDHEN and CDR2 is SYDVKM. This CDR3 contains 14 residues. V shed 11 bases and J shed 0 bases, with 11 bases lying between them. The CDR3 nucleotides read TGTGCCCGCAAAGAGGGCTCTGGGGCCAACGTCCTGACTTTC. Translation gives CARKEGSGANVLTF.

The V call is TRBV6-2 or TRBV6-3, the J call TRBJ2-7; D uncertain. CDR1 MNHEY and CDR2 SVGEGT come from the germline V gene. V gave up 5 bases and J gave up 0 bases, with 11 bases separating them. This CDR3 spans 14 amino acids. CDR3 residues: CASSLDGNSYEQYF. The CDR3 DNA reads TGTGCCAGCAGTCTGGACGGAAACTCCTACGAGCAGTACTTC.

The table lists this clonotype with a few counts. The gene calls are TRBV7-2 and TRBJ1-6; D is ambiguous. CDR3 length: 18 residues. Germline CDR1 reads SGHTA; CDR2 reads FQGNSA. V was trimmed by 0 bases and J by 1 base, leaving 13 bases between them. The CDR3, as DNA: TGTGCCAGCAGCTTAGCGGATGGGGAGTGGTCCTATAATTCACCCCTCCACTTT. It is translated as CASSLADGEWSYNSPLHF.

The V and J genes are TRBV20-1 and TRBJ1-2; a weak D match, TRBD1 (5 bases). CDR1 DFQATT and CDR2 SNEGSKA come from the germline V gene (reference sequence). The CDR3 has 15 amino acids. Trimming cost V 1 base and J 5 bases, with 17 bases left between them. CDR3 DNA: TGCAGTGCTAGAGTTATCAGGGAGGGACTATATGGCTACACCTTC. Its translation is CSARVIREGLYGYTF.

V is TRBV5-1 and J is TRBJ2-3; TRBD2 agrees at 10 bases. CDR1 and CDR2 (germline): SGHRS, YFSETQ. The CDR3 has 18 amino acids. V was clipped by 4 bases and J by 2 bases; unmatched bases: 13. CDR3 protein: CASSALAGDGDHTDTQYF. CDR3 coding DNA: TGCGCCAGCAGCGCGCTAGCGGGAGACGGGGATCACACAGATACGCAGTATTTT.

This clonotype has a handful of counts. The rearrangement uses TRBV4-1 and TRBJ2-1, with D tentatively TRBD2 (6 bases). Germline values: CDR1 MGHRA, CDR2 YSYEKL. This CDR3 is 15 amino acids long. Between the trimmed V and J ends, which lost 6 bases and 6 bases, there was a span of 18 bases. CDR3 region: CASRNRESVFNEQFF. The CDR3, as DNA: TGCGCCAGCAGAAACCGGGAGAGCGTATTCAATGAGCAGTTCTTC.

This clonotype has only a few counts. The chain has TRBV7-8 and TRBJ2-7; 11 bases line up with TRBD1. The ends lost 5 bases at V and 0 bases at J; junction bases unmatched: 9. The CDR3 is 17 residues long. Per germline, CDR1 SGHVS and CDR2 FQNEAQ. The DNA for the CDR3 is TGTGCCAGCAGCCCTACCGGACAGGGGGCACCCTCCTACGAGCAGTACTTC. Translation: CASSPTGQGAPSYEQYF.

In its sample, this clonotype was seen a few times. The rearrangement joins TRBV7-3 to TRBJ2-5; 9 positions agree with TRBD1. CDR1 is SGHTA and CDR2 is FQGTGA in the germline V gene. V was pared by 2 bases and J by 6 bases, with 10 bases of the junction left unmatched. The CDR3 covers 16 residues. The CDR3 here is CASSLATGTGLQTQYF. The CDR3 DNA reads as TGTGCCAGCAGCTTAGCCACCGGGACAGGGTTACAGACCCAGTACTTC. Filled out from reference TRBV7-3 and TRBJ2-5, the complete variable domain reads GAGVSQTPSNKVTEKGKYVELRCDPISGHTALYWYRQSLGQGPEFLIYFQGTGAADDSGLPNDRFFAVRPEGSVSTLKIQRTERGDSAVYLCASSLATGTGLQTQYFGPGTRLLVL.

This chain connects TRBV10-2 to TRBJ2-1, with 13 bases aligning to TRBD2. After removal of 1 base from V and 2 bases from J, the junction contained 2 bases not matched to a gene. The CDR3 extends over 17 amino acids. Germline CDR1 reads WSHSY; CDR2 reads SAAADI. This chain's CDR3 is CASSEFGTSGTYNEQFF. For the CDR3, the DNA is TGCGCCAGCAGTGAGTTCGGGACTAGCGGGACCTACAATGAGCAGTTCTTC.